The clone carrying this T cell receptor beta chain appeared a few times. Its cognate antigen is unknown. The primer mix had 60 Vbeta and 13 Jbeta primers. The assay was immunoSEQ multiplex PCR, and TCRdb's table has in-frame clones only and misses some. The table has about 55,000 clones, 77% seen once; the top ten hold around 2.5%. This sample is part of a study of cytomegalovirus exposure and HLA in healthy donors. The study's findings and limits: In an earlier analysis, most TCR beta V segments were productive about 87% or about 30% of the time.

Germline CDR1 MDHEN, CDR2 SYDVKM. V was pared by 3 bases and J by 2 bases, with 4 bases of the junction left unmatched. The CDR3 has 14 amino acids. Sequencing was carried out using PBMCs. The rearrangement links TRBV28 to TRBJ2-7; TRBD2 agrees at 7 bases. The sequence was collected from a female donor in good health and CMV-seronegative. CDR3 coding DNA: TGTGCCAGCAGTTTTTCAGCGGGAACCTACGAGCAGTACTTC. Its translation is CASSFSAGTYEQYF.